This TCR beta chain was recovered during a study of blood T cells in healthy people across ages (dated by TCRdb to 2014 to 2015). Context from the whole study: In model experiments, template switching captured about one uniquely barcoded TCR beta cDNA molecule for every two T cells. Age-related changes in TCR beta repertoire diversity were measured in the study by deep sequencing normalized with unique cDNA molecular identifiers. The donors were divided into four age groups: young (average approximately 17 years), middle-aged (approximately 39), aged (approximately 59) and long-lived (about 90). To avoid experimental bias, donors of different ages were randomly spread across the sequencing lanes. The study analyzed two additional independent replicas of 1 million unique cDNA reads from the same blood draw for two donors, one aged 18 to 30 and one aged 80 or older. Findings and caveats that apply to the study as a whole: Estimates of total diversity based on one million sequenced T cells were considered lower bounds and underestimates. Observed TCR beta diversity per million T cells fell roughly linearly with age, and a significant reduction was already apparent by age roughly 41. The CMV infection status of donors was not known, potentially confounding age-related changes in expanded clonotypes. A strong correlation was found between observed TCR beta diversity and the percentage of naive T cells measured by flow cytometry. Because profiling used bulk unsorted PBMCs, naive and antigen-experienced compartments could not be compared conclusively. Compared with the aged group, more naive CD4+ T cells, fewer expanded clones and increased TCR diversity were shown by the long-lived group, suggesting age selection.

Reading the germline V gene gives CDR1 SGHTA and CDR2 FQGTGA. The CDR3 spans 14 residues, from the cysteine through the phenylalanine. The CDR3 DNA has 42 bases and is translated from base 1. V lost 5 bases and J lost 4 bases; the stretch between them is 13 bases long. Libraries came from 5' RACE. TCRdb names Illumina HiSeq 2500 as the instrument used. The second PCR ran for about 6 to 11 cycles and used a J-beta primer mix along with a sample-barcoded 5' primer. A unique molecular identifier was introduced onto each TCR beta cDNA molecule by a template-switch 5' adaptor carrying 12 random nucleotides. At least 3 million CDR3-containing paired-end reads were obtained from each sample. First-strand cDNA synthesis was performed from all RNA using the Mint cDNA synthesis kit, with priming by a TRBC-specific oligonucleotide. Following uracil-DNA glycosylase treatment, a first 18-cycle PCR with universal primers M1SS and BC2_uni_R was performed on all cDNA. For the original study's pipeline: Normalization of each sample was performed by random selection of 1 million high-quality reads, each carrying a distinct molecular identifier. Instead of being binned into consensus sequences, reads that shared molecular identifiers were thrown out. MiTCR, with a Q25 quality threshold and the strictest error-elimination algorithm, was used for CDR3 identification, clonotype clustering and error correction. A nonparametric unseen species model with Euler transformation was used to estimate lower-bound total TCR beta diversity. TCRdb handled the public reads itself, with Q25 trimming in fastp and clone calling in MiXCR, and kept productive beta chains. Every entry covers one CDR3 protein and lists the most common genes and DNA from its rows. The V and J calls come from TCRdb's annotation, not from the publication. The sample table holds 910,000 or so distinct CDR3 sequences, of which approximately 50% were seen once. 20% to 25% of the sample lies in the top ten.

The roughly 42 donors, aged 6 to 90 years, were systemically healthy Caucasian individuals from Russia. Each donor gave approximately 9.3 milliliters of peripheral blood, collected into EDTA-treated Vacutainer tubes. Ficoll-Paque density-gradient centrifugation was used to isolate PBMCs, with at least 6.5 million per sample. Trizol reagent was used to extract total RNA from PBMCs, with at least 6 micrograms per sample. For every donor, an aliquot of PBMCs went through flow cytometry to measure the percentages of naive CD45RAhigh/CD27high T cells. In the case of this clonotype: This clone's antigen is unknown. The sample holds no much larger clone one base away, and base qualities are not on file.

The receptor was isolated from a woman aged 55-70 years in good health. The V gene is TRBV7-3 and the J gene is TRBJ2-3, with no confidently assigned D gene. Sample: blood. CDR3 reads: CASSPAFGADTQYF. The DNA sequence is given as TGTGCCAGCAGCCCCGCGTTCGGCGCAGATACGCAGTATTTT. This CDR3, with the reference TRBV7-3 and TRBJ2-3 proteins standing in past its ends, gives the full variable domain GAGVSQTPSNKVTEKGKYVELRCDPISGHTALYWYRQSLGQGPEFLIYFQGTGAADDSGLPNDRFFAVRPEGSVSTLKIQRTERGDSAVYLCASSPAFGADTQYFGPGTRLTVL.